The present T cell receptor (beta chain) was sequenced within a study of cytomegalovirus exposure and HLA in healthy donors. Notes on the study in general: When analyzed later, a missense DCLRE1C variant was found to be linked to TCR beta V- and J-gene trimming.

A note on this clone: Its matching antigen is unknown.

This CDR3 region has 14 residues. Germline CDR1 is MGHDK and CDR2 is SYGVNS. V lost 4 bases, J lost 7 bases, and 3 bases stayed unmatched. PCR used 60 Vbeta primers and 13 Jbeta primers. This table comes from immunoSEQ multiplex PCR, and its TCRdb copy is limited to in-frame clones, with some not included. The repertoire table contains around 210,000 clones. This receptor was taken from a girl aged 2-15 years in good health and CMV-seropositive. The rearrangement uses TRBV25-1 and TRBJ1-6, with 8 bases lining up with TRBD1. Input material: PBMCs. The DNA of the CDR3 is TGTGCCAGCAGTGGACAGGGGCCGAATTCACCCCTCCACTTT. Residues: CASSGQGPNSPLHF.